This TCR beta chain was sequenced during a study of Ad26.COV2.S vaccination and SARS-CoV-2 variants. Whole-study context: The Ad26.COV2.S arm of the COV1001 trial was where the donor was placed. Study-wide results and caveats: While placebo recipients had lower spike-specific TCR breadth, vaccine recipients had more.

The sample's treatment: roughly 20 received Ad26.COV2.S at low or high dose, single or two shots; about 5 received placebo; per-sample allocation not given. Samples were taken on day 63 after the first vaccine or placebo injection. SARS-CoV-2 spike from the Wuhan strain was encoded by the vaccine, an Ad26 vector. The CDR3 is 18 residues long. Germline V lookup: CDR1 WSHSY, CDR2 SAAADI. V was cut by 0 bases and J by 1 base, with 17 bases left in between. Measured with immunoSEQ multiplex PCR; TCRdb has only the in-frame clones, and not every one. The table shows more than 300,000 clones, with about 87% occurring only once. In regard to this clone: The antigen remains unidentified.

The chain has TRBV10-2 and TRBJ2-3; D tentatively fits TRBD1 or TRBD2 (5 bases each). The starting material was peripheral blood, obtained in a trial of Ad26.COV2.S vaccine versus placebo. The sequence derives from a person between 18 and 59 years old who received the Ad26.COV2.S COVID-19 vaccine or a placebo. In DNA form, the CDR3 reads TGCGCCAGCAGTGAGTCGATATGGATTAGGGGAGGCACAGATACGCAGTATTTT. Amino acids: CASSESIWIRGGTDTQYF.